Given below is one T cell receptor (beta chain) in context. Random hexamers were used to reverse transcribe the RNA input (about 0.45 to 1 ug). Amplification of TCR beta CDR3 used immunoSEQ multiplex PCR across 54 Vbeta and 13 Jbeta. TCRdb re-called the immunoSEQ multiplex PCR reads through MiXCR, storing one row per CDR3 protein. Of under 200,000 distinct CDR3 sequences in the sample, more than 85% were seen once. The V gene lost 7 bases and the J gene lost 5 bases, with 14 bases spanning the gap. The germline V gene has CDR1 LNHDA and CDR2 SQIVND (reference sequence). The CDR3 extends over 13 amino acids. This sample was included in a study of CD8 T cells in Susac syndrome. Study background: Among the Susac syndrome patients sequenced, five or six had active disease and 8 or 9 were in remission. Patients with Susac syndrome had blood drawn and were at that point therapy-naive, on corticosteroids, or on intravenous immunoglobulin alone.

Through negative isolation, CD4+ and CD8+ T cells were obtained, while TEMRA cells were enriched using FACS. This sequence joins TRBV19 and TRBJ1-1; no firm D call. This TCR was recovered from a human donor with Susac syndrome. The sequenced sample consisted of CD4+ T cells from PBMCs. DNA of the CDR3: TGTGCCAGTAAAACGGAAGCTAGGACTGAAGCTTTCTTT. Protein product: CASKTEARTEAFF.